One sample yielded the 17 T cell receptor beta chains listed below, sequenced in a study of blood T cell repertoires in COVID-19. Generated by immunoSEQ multiplex PCR, the TCRdb table keeps only in-frame clones and is missing some. The sample lists 75,000 to 95,000 clones; roughly 88% were seen once. Material: peripheral blood. The receptors were gathered from a human donor in a cohort sampled during active COVID-19.

The chain combines TRBV28 with TRBJ2-7; D ambiguous. The CDR3 is made up of 13 amino acids. The V and J ends lost 5 bases and 3 bases respectively, with 11 bases between them. Germline V gene lookup returns CDR1 MDHEN and CDR2 SYDVKM. CDR3 sequence (DNA): TGTGCCAGCAGTATCGTGGCAGACTACGAGCAGTACTTC. Protein sequence: CASSIVADYEQYF.

The gene calls are TRBV7-3 and TRBJ1-1; 7 bases are a match to TRBD1. The germline CDR1 and CDR2 sequences are SGHTA and FQGTGA. The CDR3 is 16 residues long. V lost 2 bases to trimming and J lost 2 bases; unmatched junction nucleotides: 8. This CDR3 is CASSLGHRGYNTEAFF. As DNA, the CDR3 is TGTGCCAGCAGCTTAGGCCACAGGGGCTACAACACTGAAGCTTTCTTT.

This chain uses TRBV4-1 with TRBJ1-6; 7 nucleotides line up with TRBD1. The CDR3 is made up of 14 amino acids. The ends lost 5 bases at V and 7 bases at J; junction bases unmatched: 5. The germline gives CDR1 MGHRA, CDR2 YSYEKL. The CDR3 loop is CASSVDRANSPLHF. As DNA, the CDR3 is TGCGCCAGCAGCGTCGACAGGGCAAATTCACCCCTCCACTTT.

Concerning this clone itself: The junction shows a germline mismatch at one end, possibly a read error. The sample carries other DNA sequences with the same CDR3. The CDR3 bases are TGTGCCAGTAGCGGATATGCCGGGACAGCCTACCCTAATTATGGCTACACCTTC. It translates to CASSGYAGTAYPNYGYTF. This chain uses TRBV19 with TRBJ1-2; 7 bases are shared with TRBD1. Germline V gives CDR1 LNHDA, CDR2 SQIVND (reference sequence). This CDR3 spans 18 amino acids.

The chain has TRBV11-2 and TRBJ1-2, with D perhaps matching TRBD1 (6 bases). Germline assignment: CDR1 SGHAT and CDR2 FQNNGV. This CDR3 comprises 13 residues. Trimming pared 2 bases from V and 7 bases from J, leaving 11 bases between. CDR3 nucleotide sequence: TGTGCCAGCAGCTTAAGGAGAGGGGGTGGCTACACCTTC. Residues: CASSLRRGGGYTF.

The gene calls are TRBV13 and TRBJ2-3; 9 bases are shared with TRBD2. The V and J ends lost 6 bases and 5 bases, in that order; junction bases with no gene match: 9. The CDR3 runs to 15 residues. Germline loops: CDR1 PRHDT, CDR2 FYEKMQ (reference sequence). Here the CDR3 reads CASRERGGAVDTQYF. DNA of the CDR3: TGTGCCAGCAGAGAACGCGGGGGGGCCGTAGATACGCAGTATTTT. The full variable domain, with the rest looked up from reference TRBV13 and TRBJ2-3, is AAGVIQSPRHLIKEKRETATLKCYPIPRHDTVYWYQQGPGQDPQFLISFYEKMQSDKGSIPDRFSAQQFSDYHSELNMSSLELGDSALYFCASRERGGAVDTQYFGPGTRLTVL.

The chain employs TRBV5-6 and TRBJ2-1; possible D gene TRBD2, 5 bases. The CDR3 is 15 amino acids. V gave up 3 bases and J gave up 7 bases, with 17 bases separating them. CDR1 is SGHDT, CDR2 YYEEEE, per germline. The DNA of the CDR3 is TGTGCCAGCAGCTCCGGGCCTTTCTCGGGGAATGAGCAGTTCTTC. This translates into CASSSGPFSGNEQFF.

This chain joins TRBV7-2 and TRBJ2-1; TRBD2 aligns across 10 bases. Germline V gives CDR1 SGHTA, CDR2 FQGNSA. After removal of 8 bases from V and 3 bases from J, the junction contained 7 bases not matched to a gene. The CDR3 extends over 15 amino acids. The CDR3 loop reads CASRSGGAGYNEQFF. In DNA, the CDR3 is TGTGCCAGCCGGAGCGGGGGGGCCGGCTACAATGAGCAGTTCTTC.

This clone has only one observation. This rearrangement joins TRBV29-1 to TRBJ2-5; D might be TRBD1 (6 bases). This CDR3 spans 13 amino acids. Germline lookup yields CDR1 SQVTM and CDR2 ANQGSEA. V gave up 6 bases and J gave up 0 bases, with 11 bases separating them. In nucleotides, the CDR3 is TGCAGCGTCAAAGGACAGTACCAAGAGACCCAGTACTTC. It translates to CSVKGQYQETQYF. Full variable domain (remainder filled in from reference TRBV29-1 and TRBJ2-5): SAVISQKPSRDICQRGTSLTIQCQVDSQVTMMFWYRQQPGQSLTLIATANQGSEATYESGFVIDKFPISRPNLTFSTLTVSNMSPEDSSIYLCSVKGQYQETQYFGPGTRLLVL.

The chain is built from TRBV9 and TRBJ2-2, with D unresolved. Trimming removed 0 bases at V and 8 bases at J, with 17 bases between. The CDR3 has 16 residues. From germline, CDR1 is SGDLS and CDR2 YYNGEE. The CDR3 loop is CASSVEAGALGGELFF. In DNA, the CDR3 is TGTGCCAGCAGCGTAGAGGCAGGTGCCCTGGGTGGGGAGCTGTTTTTT.

This CDR3 reads CASSLAGLHYNEQFF. In DNA form, the CDR3 reads TGTGCCAGCAGCTTAGCTGGCTTACACTACAATGAGCAGTTCTTC. This chain joins TRBV7-2 and TRBJ2-1; no firm D call. V was pared by 0 bases and J by 3 bases, with 9 bases between. CDR3 length equals 15 residues. The germline V gene encodes CDR1 SGHTA and CDR2 FQGNSA.

The chain uses TRBV6-5 and TRBJ2-7, with D possibly matching TRBD1 (5 bases). The V gene's germline CDR1 is MNHEY and CDR2 SVGAGI. Trimming removed 7 bases at V and 3 bases at J, with 16 bases between. The CDR3 contains 14 residues. The CDR3, as DNA: TGTGCCAGCACCCAAAAGACAGCCCTCTACGAGCAGTACTTC. Its translation is CASTQKTALYEQYF.

The chain has TRBV7-2 and TRBJ1-6; D ambiguous. Looked up from germline, CDR1 is SGHTA and CDR2 is FQGNSA. Trimming removed 1 base at V and 6 bases at J, with 10 bases between. The length of the CDR3 is 15 residues. CDR3 bases: TGTGCCAGCAGCTTAGTGTCTTTCGGTAATTCACCCCTCCACTTT. Translation: CASSLVSFGNSPLHF. The whole variable domain, filled in from reference TRBV7-2 and TRBJ1-6, reads GAGVSQSPSNKVTEKGKDVELRCDPISGHTALYWYRQSLGQGLEFLIYFQGNSAPDKSGLPSDRFSAERTGGSVSTLTIQRTQQEDSAVYLCASSLVSFGNSPLHFGNGTRLTVT.

With respect to this clone: The junction differs from germline at one of its ends, possibly a read error. V gene TRBV4-1 combines with J gene TRBJ2-5, with 8 bases fitting TRBD2. Looked up from germline, CDR1 is MGHRA and CDR2 is YSYEKL. The length of the CDR3 is 17 residues. The DNA of the CDR3 is TGCGCCAGCAGACAAGGCACTTCAGCGGGAGTGAGGGAGACCCAGTACTTC. Amino acids: CASRQGTSAGVRETQYF.

This chain joins TRBV19 and TRBJ2-7, with D possibly being TRBD2 (6 bases). Germline-derived CDR1 and CDR2 are LNHDA and SQIVND (reference sequence). V lost 0 bases and J lost 3, with 12 bases in between. The CDR3 covers 15 residues. CDR3 in DNA: TGTGCCAGTAGTATAGATTCCCGGGGGTTCTACGAGCAGTACTTC. This translates into CASSIDSRGFYEQYF.

The CDR3 loop reads CASSAIAGTYNEQFF. The DNA for the CDR3 is TGTGCCAGCAGCGCCATAGCGGGTACCTACAATGAGCAGTTCTTC. The chain has TRBV9 and TRBJ2-1, with TRBD2 matching 7 bases. This CDR3 contains 15 residues. From germline, CDR1 is SGDLS and CDR2 YYNGEE. V lost 3 bases, J lost 2 bases, and 5 bases stayed unmatched. The whole variable domain, filled in from reference TRBV9 and TRBJ2-1, reads DSGVTQTPKHLITATGQRVTLRCSPRSGDLSVYWYQQSLDQGLQFLIQYYNGEERAKGNILERFSAQQFPDLHSELNLSSLELGDSALYFCASSAIAGTYNEQFFGPGTRLTVL.

V usage is TRBV18 and J usage is TRBJ2-7, with D perhaps matching TRBD1 or TRBD2 (6 bases each). Germline CDR1 reads KGHSH; CDR2 reads LQKENI. Trimming pared 6 bases from V and 2 bases from J, leaving 17 bases between. The CDR3 extends over 15 amino acids. The CDR3: CASSPGEGTAYEQYF. DNA for the CDR3: TGTGCCAGCTCGCCAGGGGAAGGGACTGCCTACGAGCAGTACTTC.